The 16 T cell receptor beta chains given below trace back to one sample, sequenced in a study of graft-versus-host responses after intestinal transplantation. Here immunoSEQ multiplex PCR was the method, and the copy in TCRdb shows in-frame clones only, minus some. The table records roughly 43,000 clones, just under 95% of them present only once. The sequencing here drew on PBMCs, taken more than 310 days after intestinal transplant. Receptors originate from a human patient who received an intestinal transplant, so some T cells may come from the graft donor.

This clone was seen just once. The J gene is TRBJ2-7, the V gene TRBV11-2; 7 nucleotides agree with TRBD1. CDR3 length equals 13 residues. Germline lookup yields CDR1 SGHAT and CDR2 FQNNGV. With 9 bases clipped from V and 0 bases from J, the junction kept 5 bases outside the gene matches. CDR3 residues: CASRDSHSYEQYF. CDR3 DNA sequence: TGTGCCAGTAGGGACAGCCACTCCTACGAGCAGTACTTC.

The rearrangement joins TRBV30 to TRBJ1-2; TRBD1 might be the D (5 bases). V shed 2 bases and J shed 7 bases, with 20 bases lying between them. From germline, CDR1 is GTSNPN and CDR2 SVGIG (reference sequence). This CDR3 spans 15 amino acids. CDR3 nucleotides: TGTGCCTGGAGTCGGGGACCTCAGGCGCTATCTGGCTACACCTTC. Translating gives CAWSRGPQALSGYTF. Full variable domain (outside the CDR3, taken from reference TRBV30 and TRBJ1-2): SQTIHQWPATLVQPVGSPLSLECTVEGTSNPNLYWYRQAAGRGLQLLFYSVGIGQISSEVPQNLSASRPQDRQFILSSKKLLLSDSGFYLCAWSRGPQALSGYTFGSGTRLTVV.

This chain connects TRBV28 to TRBJ1-5, with D unclear. Germline CDR1 and CDR2: MDHEN and SYDVKM. Trimming stripped 4 bases from V and 4 bases from J, with 14 bases between. There are 15 residues in the CDR3. The CDR3, as DNA: TGTGCCAGCAGTTCCGACGCCCTGGGGAATCAGCCCCAGCATTTT. This gives the protein CASSSDALGNQPQHF.

This chain uses TRBV5-1 with TRBJ2-1, with TRBD1 matching over 7 bases. Germline loops: CDR1 SGHRS, CDR2 YFSETQ. The length of the CDR3 is 14 residues. Trimming at V came to 4 bases and at J to 3 bases, leaving 4 bases not matched to a gene. The CDR3 DNA is TGCGCCAGCAGCCGACAGGGTAACTACAATGAGCAGTTCTTC. Encoded protein: CASSRQGNYNEQFF.

V is TRBV10-3 and J is TRBJ2-7, with D tentatively TRBD1 (6 bases). The CDR3 totals 15 residues. Germline loops: CDR1 ENHRY, CDR2 SYGVKD. V was clipped by 10 bases and J by 2 bases, with 21 bases between them. The CDR3 spells CATKNGAGATYEQYF. CDR3 nucleotides: TGTGCCACCAAAAACGGAGCAGGGGCCACCTACGAGCAGTACTTC.

The V call is TRBV5-6, the J call TRBJ2-4; D is possibly TRBD1 (6 bases). CDR1 is SGHDT, CDR2 YYEEEE, per germline. Between the trimmed V and J ends, which lost 0 bases and 0 bases, there was a span of 10 bases. The CDR3 extends over 16 amino acids. The CDR3 nucleotides are TGTGCCAGCAGCTTGGAGGGACACCTAGCCAAAAACATTCAGTACTTC. It specifies CASSLEGHLAKNIQYF.

The J gene is TRBJ2-5, the V gene TRBV6-5; D call uncertain. Deletions cut 6 bases from V and 2 bases from J, with 16 bases between. CDR3 length: 15 amino acids. CDR1 is MNHEY, CDR2 SVGAGI, per germline. The DNA of the CDR3 is TGTGCCAGCAGAATGACCCCCGAGACACAAGAGACCCAGTACTTC. Translated, it gives CASRMTPETQETQYF.

The chain links TRBV5-4 to TRBJ2-7, with 8 bases lining up with TRBD1. With V trimmed by 7 bases and J by 6 bases, 9 bases remained unmatched. CDR3 length equals 13 residues. Germline CDR1 reads SGHNT; CDR2 reads YYREEE (reference sequence). Here the CDR3 DNA reads TGTGCCAGCGCCCGGGACAGGACCATCGAGCAGTACTTC. This codes for CASARDRTIEQYF.

The rearrangement links TRBV9 to TRBJ2-2, with a possible D match to TRBD2 (7 bases). Germline loops: CDR1 SGDLS, CDR2 YYNGEE. This CDR3 has 15 amino acids. The ends were cut back, 2 bases at V and 5 bases at J, with 13 bases in the middle. Here the CDR3 reads CASSVRGGDTGELFF. Here the CDR3 DNA reads TGTGCCAGCAGCGTCCGAGGGGGGGATACCGGGGAGCTGTTTTTT. Full variable domain (missing parts from reference TRBV9 and TRBJ2-2): DSGVTQTPKHLITATGQRVTLRCSPRSGDLSVYWYQQSLDQGLQFLIQYYNGEERAKGNILERFSAQQFPDLHSELNLSSLELGDSALYFCASSVRGGDTGELFFGEGSRLTVL.

The V and J genes are TRBV6-6 and TRBJ2-7; no reliable D call. CDR3 size: 13 residues. Germline V gene lookup returns CDR1 MNHNY and CDR2 SVGAGI (reference sequence). The V gene lost 5 bases and the J gene lost 5 bases, with 13 bases spanning the gap. Here the CDR3 reads CASSLNLAHEQYF. The DNA of the CDR3 is TGTGCCAGCAGTCTCAACCTGGCACACGAGCAGTACTTC.

This rearrangement joins TRBV6-5 to TRBJ2-7; D possibly uses TRBD1 or TRBD2 (5 bases each). The germline CDR1 and CDR2 sequences are MNHEY and SVGAGI. V was clipped by 0 bases and J by 3 bases, with 12 bases between them. The CDR3 totals 15 residues. The CDR3 here is CASSYSWDGNYEQYF. The CDR3 DNA reads as TGTGCCAGCAGTTACTCCTGGGACGGCAACTACGAGCAGTACTTC.

This CDR3 is CSVELVVEDTQYF. The CDR3 nucleotides read TGCAGCGTGGAGTTAGTGGTGGAAGATACGCAGTATTTT. V gene TRBV29-1 combines with J gene TRBJ2-3; D unclear. CDR1 SQVTM and CDR2 ANQGSEA come from the germline V gene. The CDR3 has 13 residues. V lost 6 bases, J lost 5 bases, and 15 bases lay in between.

This clone appeared a single time. V and J are TRBV6-1 and TRBJ2-7; D is unclear. The CDR3 is 11 residues long. The ends were cut back, 8 bases at V and 5 bases at J, with 10 bases in the middle. Germline values: CDR1 MNHNS, CDR2 SASEGT. CDR3 bases: TGTGCCAGCCGGGTCGGCCACGAGCAGTACTTC. It specifies CASRVGHEQYF.

The chain's CDR3 is CATRSADYEQYF. CDR3 bases: TGTGCCACCAGGTCCGCGGATTACGAGCAGTACTTC. The chain combines TRBV6-5 with TRBJ2-7; D is unresolved. The V end was cut by 10 bases, the J end by 4 bases, with 14 bases between. Looked up from germline, CDR1 is MNHEY and CDR2 is SVGAGI. The CDR3 spans 12 residues.

This sequence joins TRBV19 and TRBJ2-6; D uncertain. The CDR3 totals 14 residues. Germline assignment: CDR1 LNHDA and CDR2 SQIVND (reference sequence). Trimming left V 6 bases short and J 0 bases short, with 6 bases between. In DNA, the CDR3 is TGTGCCAGTAGCTTATACTCTGGGGCCAACGTCCTGACTTTC. Its translation: CASSLYSGANVLTF.

The CDR3 is CASSTQGATNEKLFF. The CDR3 DNA sequence: TGTGCCAGCAGCACCCAGGGGGCAACTAATGAAAAACTGTTTTTT. The V and J genes are TRBV9 and TRBJ1-4, with 7 bases lining up with TRBD1. V was clipped by 4 bases and J by 0 bases; unmatched bases: 3. The CDR3 has 15 residues. Looked up from germline, CDR1 is SGDLS and CDR2 is YYNGEE.